This T cell receptor beta chain came from a study of blood T cells in healthy people across ages. Whole-study context: Template switching recovered approximately one barcoded beta molecule for every two T cells. General observations from the study: Diversity figures derived from one million T cells were judged to underestimate the true value. Roughly linear age-related decline in beta diversity appeared, significant by age about 37.

Primers used in a second PCR of roughly 7 to 12 cycles were a sample-barcoded 5' primer and a J-beta primer mix. MiXCR, applied by TCRdb to the 5' RACE reads, yields one record per CDR3 protein. The sample yields fewer than 650,000 distinct CDR3 sequences, about 26% seen once. This clonotype came up a few times. No antigen is known for it. CDR1 is DFQATT, CDR2 SNEGSKA, per germline (reference sequence). V was pared by 5 bases and J by 3 bases, with 18 bases between. This CDR3 is 15 amino acids long. These data also featured in a second study, about T cells of mothers and their children. As reported in that work: Both sample barcodes and 2-4 random nucleotides came from the M1S primer of the second PCR.

The receptor comes from a boy between 2 and 10 years old in good health. Sequencing was performed on blood. The chain has TRBV20-1 and TRBJ2-3, with D perhaps TRBD1 (6 bases). The CDR3 sequence is CSAPVYRALTDTQYF. Written as DNA, the CDR3 is TGCAGTGCTCCGGTATACAGGGCATTGACAGATACGCAGTATTTT.